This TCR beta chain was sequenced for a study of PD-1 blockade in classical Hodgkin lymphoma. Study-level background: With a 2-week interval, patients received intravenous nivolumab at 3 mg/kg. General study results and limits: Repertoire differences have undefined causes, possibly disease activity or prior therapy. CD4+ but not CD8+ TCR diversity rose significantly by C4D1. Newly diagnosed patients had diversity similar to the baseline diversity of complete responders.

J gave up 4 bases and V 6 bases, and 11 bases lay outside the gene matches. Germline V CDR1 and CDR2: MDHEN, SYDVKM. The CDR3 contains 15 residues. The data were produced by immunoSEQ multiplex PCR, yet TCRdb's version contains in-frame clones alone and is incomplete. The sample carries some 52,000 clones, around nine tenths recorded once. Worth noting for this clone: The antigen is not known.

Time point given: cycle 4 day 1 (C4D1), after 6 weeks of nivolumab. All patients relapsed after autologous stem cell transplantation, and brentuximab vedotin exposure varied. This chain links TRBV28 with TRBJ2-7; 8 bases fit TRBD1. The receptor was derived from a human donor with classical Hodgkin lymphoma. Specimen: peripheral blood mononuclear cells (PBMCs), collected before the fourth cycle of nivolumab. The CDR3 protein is CASRGRRDRLYEQYF. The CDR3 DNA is TGTGCCAGCAGGGGGAGACGGGACAGGTTGTACGAGCAGTACTTC.